These 16 T cell receptor beta chains came from one sample sequenced in a study of T cells after yellow fever vaccination. From the 5' RACE reads, TCRdb called clonotypes with MiXCR, one entry per CDR3 protein. The data show about 300,000 distinct CDR3 sequences, with around 9.3% seen just once and over 3% held by the top ten. The sequences come from CD4+ T cells sorted from PBMCs, collected 5 days after the yellow fever booster vaccination. The receptors originated from a man aged 18 to 29 who received the YFV17D yellow fever vaccine.

The sample holds many counts of this clonotype. The chain has TRBV7-9 and TRBJ1-1; D might be TRBD1 (5 bases). Between the trimmed V and J ends, which lost 4 bases and 4 bases, there was a span of 13 bases. CDR1 is SEHNR, CDR2 FQNEAQ, per germline (reference sequence). The CDR3 has 14 amino acids. Here the CDR3 DNA reads TGTGCCAGCAGCTCCGGGACGTTTGTCACTGAAGCTTTCTTT. This translates into CASSSGTFVTEAFF.

The V call is TRBV11-2, the J call TRBJ1-4; D gene uncertain. CDR1 and CDR2 (germline): SGHAT, FQNNGV. The CDR3 extends over 13 amino acids. Trimming cost V 5 bases and J 7 bases, with 11 bases left between them. CDR3 DNA sequence: TGTGCCAGCAGCCCCGCGTTGGCTGAAAAACTGTTTTTT. It yields the protein CASSPALAEKLFF.

The chain combines TRBV18 with TRBJ1-5; 8 bases fit TRBD1. Germline trimming cut 8 bases from V and 4 bases from J; bases unmatched to any gene: 7. This CDR3 has 14 residues. Germline CDR1 is KGHSH and CDR2 is LQKENI. CDR3 sequence reads: CASTSGTGNQPQHF. The CDR3, as DNA: TGTGCCAGCACCTCCGGGACAGGTAATCAGCCCCAGCATTTT.

V is TRBV20-1 and J is TRBJ2-2; 14 bases line up with TRBD2. The trim removed 6 bases at V and 6 bases at J, leaving 9 bases unmatched. Germline CDR1 reads DFQATT; CDR2 reads SNEGSKA (reference sequence). CDR3 length: 16 amino acids. The CDR3 DNA reads as TGCAGTGCCCCGACTAGCGGGGGGGCCTGGGCCGGGGAGCTGTTTTTT. It is translated as CSAPTSGGAWAGELFF.

This clonotype was observed a few times. The genes are TRBV18 and TRBJ1-1; unclear D gene. Germline V lookup: CDR1 KGHSH, CDR2 LQKENI. The CDR3 runs 13 residues. Trimming removed 3 bases from V and 2 bases from J, with 7 bases in between. The CDR3 region is CASSPEANTEAFF. CDR3 in DNA: TGTGCCAGCTCACCTGAGGCAAACACTGAAGCTTTCTTT.

This clonotype was seen a handful of times. V and J are TRBV2 and TRBJ1-1; 7 bases agree with TRBD1. This CDR3 contains 14 residues. With 5 bases clipped from V and 5 bases from J, the junction kept 8 bases outside the gene matches. CDR1 and CDR2 from the germline V gene are SNHLY and FYNNEI. This CDR3 reads CASSSGTQGTEAFF. DNA of the CDR3: TGTGCCAGCAGTTCCGGGACACAGGGGACTGAAGCTTTCTTT.

This clonotype has just a few counts. The chain combines TRBV7-9 with TRBJ1-1; a possible D gene is TRBD1 (5 bases). The V end lost 1 base, the J end lost 0 bases, and 9 bases lay between the germline ends. Germline values: CDR1 SEHNR, CDR2 FQNEAQ (reference sequence). This CDR3 contains 15 residues. CDR3 sequence reads: CASSLGGTLNTEAFF. The CDR3 DNA is TGTGCCAGCAGCTTAGGAGGGACGCTGAACACTGAAGCTTTCTTT.

Notes on this clonotype: It may be a read error: a sequence one base away is much more abundant. The chain couples TRBV19 to TRBJ1-5; 9 bases fit TRBD1. Germline V CDR1 and CDR2: LNHDA, SQIVND (reference sequence). The CDR3 contains 15 residues. CDR3 amino acids: CASSRPGQGNQPQQF. CDR3 DNA: TGTGCCAGTAGTAGACCGGGACAGGGAAATCAGCCCCAGCAATTT.

The J gene is TRBJ1-5, the V gene TRBV12-3 or TRBV12-4, with D maybe TRBD1 (5 bases). Deletions cut 6 bases from V and 5 bases from J, with 11 bases between. The CDR3 loop spans 13 amino acids. The CDR3 DNA sequence: TGTGCCAGCAGCCCTTTCAGGGATCAGCCCCAGCATTTT. Its protein product is CASSPFRDQPQHF.

This chain joins TRBV15 and TRBJ1-6; no firm D call. The CDR3 extends over 13 amino acids. V lost 0 bases and J 15 bases, leaving 12 bases between the germline ends. Germline V CDR1 and CDR2: LNHNV, YYDKDF (reference sequence). The CDR3 reads CATSREGRRFLHF. The CDR3 nucleotides are TGTGCCACCAGCAGAGAGGGGAGGCGGTTCCTCCACTTT.

This clonotype showed up just a few times. The chain has TRBV12-3 or TRBV12-4 and TRBJ1-5; D gene unclear. The CDR3 consists of 13 residues. Trimming removed 5 bases at V and 4 bases at J, with 9 bases between. In DNA, the CDR3 is TGTGCCAGCAGTATAACGGGGAATCAGCCCCAGCATTTT. Amino acids: CASSITGNQPQHF.

V is TRBV4-3 and J is TRBJ2-7; 9 positions match TRBD1. Germline V gives CDR1 LGHNA, CDR2 YSLEER. The trim removed 4 bases at V and 7 bases at J, leaving 5 bases unmatched. The CDR3 consists of 13 residues. The CDR3 sequence: CASSRHRGLEQYF. The CDR3 DNA sequence: TGCGCCAGCAGCCGGCACAGGGGGCTTGAGCAGTACTTC.

The chain joins TRBV5-1 to TRBJ2-3; 10 positions match TRBD1. Trimming cost V 2 bases and J 7 bases; bases outside gene matches: 10. The CDR3 consists of 16 residues. Germline V CDR1 and CDR2: SGHRS, YFSETQ. The CDR3 is CASSFLTGGAVNTQYF. CDR3 sequence (DNA): TGCGCCAGCAGCTTCTTGACAGGGGGCGCGGTGAATACGCAGTATTTT.

This clonotype was counted ten times or more. The chain uses TRBV12-3 or TRBV12-4 and TRBJ2-2; D not resolved. This CDR3 region has 13 residues. V lost 3 bases to trimming and J lost 6 bases, with 8 bases between them. The CDR3 protein is CASSFARAGELFF. For the CDR3, the DNA is TGTGCCAGCAGTTTTGCGCGCGCCGGGGAGCTGTTTTTT.

This clonotype was detected only a few times. The chain recombines TRBV20-1 with TRBJ2-3, with TRBD2 identical over 9 bases. The V and J ends lost 3 bases and 3 bases, in that order; junction bases with no gene match: 7. Looked up from germline, CDR1 is DFQATT and CDR2 is SNEGSKA (reference sequence). The CDR3 is 15 residues long. The CDR3 loop reads CSASASGGITDTQYF. The DNA for the CDR3 is TGCAGTGCTAGTGCGAGCGGGGGGATTACAGATACGCAGTATTTT.

This clonotype was counted only a few times. This sequence joins TRBV6-2 or TRBV6-3 and TRBJ2-7, with a weak D call TRBD1 (6 bases). The CDR3 covers 12 residues. CDR1 and CDR2 (germline): MNHEY, SVGEGT. Trimming cost V 6 bases and J 5 bases, with 11 bases left between them. This CDR3 is CASRDRKNEQYV. CDR3 in DNA: TGTGCCAGCAGAGACAGGAAGAACGAGCAGTACGTC.